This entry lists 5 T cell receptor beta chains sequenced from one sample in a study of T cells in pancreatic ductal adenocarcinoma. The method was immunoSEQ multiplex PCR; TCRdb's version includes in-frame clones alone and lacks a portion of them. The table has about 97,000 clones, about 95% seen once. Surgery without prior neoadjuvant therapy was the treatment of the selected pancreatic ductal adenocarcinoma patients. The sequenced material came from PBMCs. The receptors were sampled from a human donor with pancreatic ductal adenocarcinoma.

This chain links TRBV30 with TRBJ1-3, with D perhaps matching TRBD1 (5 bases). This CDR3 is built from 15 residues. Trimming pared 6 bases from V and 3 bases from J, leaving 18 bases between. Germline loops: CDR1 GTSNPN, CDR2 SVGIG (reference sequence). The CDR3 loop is CACQRRGVFGNTIYF. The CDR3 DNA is TGTGCCTGCCAAAGGCGGGGGGTCTTTGGAAACACCATATATTTT.

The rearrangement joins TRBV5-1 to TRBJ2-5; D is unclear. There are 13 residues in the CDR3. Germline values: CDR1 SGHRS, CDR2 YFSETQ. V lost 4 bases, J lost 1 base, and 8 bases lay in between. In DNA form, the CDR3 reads TGCGCCAGCAGCATCGGTATCCAAGAGACCCAGTACTTC. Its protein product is CASSIGIQETQYF.

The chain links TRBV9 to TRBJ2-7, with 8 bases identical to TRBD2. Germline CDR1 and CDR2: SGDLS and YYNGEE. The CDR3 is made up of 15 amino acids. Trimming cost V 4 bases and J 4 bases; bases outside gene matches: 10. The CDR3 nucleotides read TGTGCCAGCAGCCCCACCGGGACTAGTCGGTACGAGCAGTACTTC. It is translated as CASSPTGTSRYEQYF.

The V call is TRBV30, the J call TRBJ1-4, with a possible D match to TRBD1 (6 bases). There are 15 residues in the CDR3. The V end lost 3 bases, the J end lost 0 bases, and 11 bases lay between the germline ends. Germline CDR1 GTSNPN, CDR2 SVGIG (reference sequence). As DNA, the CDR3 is TGTGCCTGGAGCGGGTCAGGGGCAACTAATGAAAAACTGTTTTTT. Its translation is CAWSGSGATNEKLFF.

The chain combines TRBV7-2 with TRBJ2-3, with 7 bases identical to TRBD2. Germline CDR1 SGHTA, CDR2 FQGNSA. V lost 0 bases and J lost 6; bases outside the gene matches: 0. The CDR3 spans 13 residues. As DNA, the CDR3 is TGTGCCAGCAGCTTAGCGGGGGGGGATACGCAGTATTTT. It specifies CASSLAGGDTQYF.